A selection of T cell receptor beta chains follows, all from one sample in a study of cytomegalovirus exposure and HLA in healthy donors. TCRdb keeps only in-frame clones here, not all; method: immunoSEQ multiplex PCR. The sample lists 150,000 to 200,000 clones; around 80% were seen once. The sequencing input was PBMCs. The receptor source for this set is a girl between 5 and 17 years old in good health and CMV-seropositive. CDR3s include the opening cysteine and the closing phenylalanine or tryptophan. A D gene is named only where the DNA matches it firmly. The size field is filled for only some rows; it gives once, few, many or a size class.

CDR3aa	CDR3nt	v_gene	len	abundance	j_gene	d_gene
CASRTGSGVYNEQFF	TGTGCCAGCAGAACTGGTAGCGGGGTCTACAATGAGCAGTTCTTC	TRBV6-1	15	-	TRBJ2-1	TRBD2
CAVRVAGLSETQYF	TGTGCCGTCCGAGTAGCGGGCCTCAGTGAGACCCAGTACTTC	TRBV6-6	14	-	TRBJ2-5	TRBD2
CASRTSVFHEQFF	TGTGCCAGCAGGACTAGCGTTTTCCATGAGCAGTTCTTC	TRBV27	13	-	TRBJ2-1	TRBD2
CSSSLVGQGAIF	-	TRBV7-9	12	-	TRBJ1-1	-
CASSSRTEETQYF	TGTGCCAGCAGTTCTAGGACTGAAGAGACCCAGTACTTC	TRBV27	13	-	TRBJ2-5	-
CASSSRQGRTDTQYF	TGTGCCAGCAGTTCGCGACAGGGGCGTACAGATACGCAGTATTTT	TRBV27	15	-	TRBJ2-3	TRBD1
CASSRSGRGPDTQYF	TGTGCCAGCAGTCGTAGCGGGAGGGGGCCAGATACGCAGTATTTT	TRBV27	15	-	TRBJ2-3	TRBD2
CASSGAGVSSYEQYF	TGTGCCAGTAGTGGGGCAGGCGTCAGCTCCTACGAGCAGTACTTC	TRBV19	15	once	TRBJ2-7	-
CAITRGQGQGEAFF	TGTGCCATCACGCGGGGACAGGGTCAGGGTGAAGCTTTCTTT	TRBV10-3	14	-	TRBJ1-1	TRBD1
CASSQMGGPQHF	TGTGCCAGCAGCCAAATGGGGGGGCCCCAGCATTTT	TRBV7-9	12	-	TRBJ1-5	-
CASSYPGTSRHTGELFF	TGTGCCAGCAGTTACCCCGGGACTAGTAGACACACCGGGGAGCTGTTTTTT	TRBV2	17	-	TRBJ2-2	TRBD2
CASSEQRLNTEAFF	TGTGCCAGCAGTGAACAGCGGTTGAACACTGAAGCTTTCTTT	TRBV6-5	14	-	TRBJ1-1	-
CAISELSSYNEQFF	TGTGCCATCAGTGAACTAAGCTCCTACAATGAGCAGTTCTTC	TRBV10-3	14	few	TRBJ2-1	-
CASTVGQNNEQFF	TGTGCCAGCACGGTTGGACAGAACAATGAGCAGTTCTTC	TRBV9	13	-	TRBJ2-1	-
CASSFREGIEQYF	TGTGCCAGCAGTTTTCGGGAGGGGATCGAGCAGTACTTC	TRBV6-5	13	-	TRBJ2-7	TRBD2
CASSLERSAETQYF	TGCGCCAGCAGCTTGGAAAGGAGTGCAGAGACCCAGTACTTC	TRBV5-1	14	-	TRBJ2-5	-
CATLIGTLSDTQYF	TGTGCCACCCTTATCGGGACTCTCTCAGATACGCAGTATTTT	TRBV15	14	-	TRBJ2-3	-
CASSPYSDISAYEQYF	TGTGCCAGTAGTCCATATTCCGACATTTCCGCCTACGAGCAGTACTTC	TRBV19	16	-	TRBJ2-7	-
CAWSPGYGNQPQHF	TGTGCCTGGTCCCCAGGGTACGGGAATCAGCCCCAGCATTTT	TRBV30	14	-	TRBJ1-5	-
CASSLSGSGNTIYF	TGTGCCAGCAGCTTATCAGGGTCTGGAAACACCATATATTTT	TRBV11-2	14	-	TRBJ1-3	-
CASSYSLPTNYGYTF	TGTGCCAGCAGTTATAGCCTCCCGACTAACTATGGCTACACCTTC	TRBV6-6	15	-	TRBJ1-2	-
CASSQDTQLPGIDTQYF	TGCGCCAGCAGCCAAGATACCCAGCTCCCGGGGATAGATACGCAGTATTTT	TRBV4-3	17	once	TRBJ2-3	-
CASSNSLGENEQYF	TGTGCCAGCAGCAATTCCCTCGGGGAGAACGAGCAGTACTTC	TRBV5-6	14	once	TRBJ2-7	-
CAWSERSPLVNEQFF	TGTGCCTGGAGTGAGAGGTCTCCCCTTGTGAATGAGCAGTTCTTC	TRBV30	15	-	TRBJ2-1	-
CASRGARGQVRNEKLFF	TGTGCCAGCAGAGGGGCGCGGGGACAGGTCCGCAATGAAAAACTGTTTTTT	TRBV2	17	few	TRBJ1-4	TRBD1
CASSQDPSGSRETQYF	TGTGCCAGCAGCCAAGACCCATCAGGGTCGCGGGAGACCCAGTACTTC	TRBV4-2	16	-	TRBJ2-5	-
CASSISAVNTEAFF	TGTGCCAGTAGTATATCGGCGGTGAACACTGAAGCTTTCTTT	TRBV19	14	-	TRBJ1-1	-
CASSPGTGMYEQYF	TGTGCCAGCTCACCTGGGACAGGGATGTACGAGCAGTACTTC	TRBV18	14	few	TRBJ2-7	TRBD1
CASSSWTAAVYEQYF	TGCGCCAGCAGCTCCTGGACAGCGGCTGTCTACGAGCAGTACTTC	TRBV5-1	15	few	TRBJ2-7	-
CASSTRGANTEAFF	TGTGCCAGTAGTACCAGGGGCGCGAACACTGAAGCTTTCTTT	TRBV19	14	once	TRBJ1-1	-
CASSSGQGAWNTEAFF	TGTGCCAGCAGCTCAGGCCAGGGGGCATGGAACACTGAAGCTTTCTTT	TRBV9	16	-	TRBJ1-1	TRBD1
CASSLDKELARNEQFF	TGTGCCAGCAGCTTAGATAAGGAATTAGCTAGGAATGAGCAGTTCTTC	TRBV7-6	16	-	TRBJ2-1	-
CASSFGGGYSHEQYF	TGTGCCAGCAGCTTCGGTGGGGGGTATTCCCACGAGCAGTACTTC	TRBV5-4	15	-	TRBJ2-7	-
CASSLVPSGRDYEQYF	TGTGCCAGCAGCTTAGTTCCTAGCGGGAGGGATTACGAGCAGTACTTC	TRBV7-9	16	-	TRBJ2-7	TRBD2
CASIVGQGTGELFF	TGTGCCAGCATCGTGGGGCAAGGCACCGGGGAGCTGTTTTTT	TRBV6-1	14	-	TRBJ2-2	-
CASSVAAAGASETQYF	TGTGCCAGCAGCGTAGCAGCAGCGGGAGCTTCCGAGACCCAGTACTTC	TRBV9	16	-	TRBJ2-5	TRBD2
CASSYSGLAGGSEQYF	TGTGCCAGCAGTTACTCCGGGCTAGCGGGAGGCTCCGAGCAGTACTTC	TRBV6-5	16	-	TRBJ2-7	TRBD2
CASSHPGQGTYEQYF	TGTGCCAGCAGTCATCCGGGACAGGGCACCTACGAGCAGTACTTC	TRBV6-5	15	-	TRBJ2-7	TRBD1
CASSLAVGNQPQHF	TGTGCCAGCAGCTTAGCCGTAGGCAATCAGCCCCAGCATTTT	TRBV7-6	14	once	TRBJ1-5	-
CASSIQGYEQYF	TGCGCCAGCAGCATACAGGGATACGAGCAGTACTTC	TRBV5-1	12	-	TRBJ2-7	-
CASTRGPITNEKLFF	TGTGCCAGCACCCGAGGTCCGATTACGAATGAAAAACTGTTTTTT	TRBV7-8	15	-	TRBJ1-4	-
CATSIGTEAFF	TGTGCCACCTCTATCGGCACTGAAGCTTTCTTT	TRBV6-5	11	once	TRBJ1-1	-
CASSLAVSYEQYF	TGCGCCAGCAGTTTAGCGGTCTCCTACGAGCAGTACTTC	TRBV5-1	13	few	TRBJ2-7	-
CASSEFVATGDASYEQYF	TGTGCCAGCAGTGAATTTGTTGCGACAGGGGATGCCTCCTACGAGCAGTACTTC	TRBV2	18	-	TRBJ2-7	TRBD1
CASSPQAGPYEQYF	TGTGCCAGTAGCCCTCAGGCTGGGCCCTACGAGCAGTACTTC	TRBV19	14	-	TRBJ2-7	-
CASSLRTSGSGNEQFF	TGTGCCAGCAGCCTACGGACTAGCGGGAGTGGGAATGAGCAGTTCTTC	TRBV7-9	16	-	TRBJ2-1	TRBD2
CASSLEGARQETQYF	TGTGCCAGCAGCTTAGAGGGGGCCAGGCAAGAGACCCAGTACTTC	TRBV11-2	15	-	TRBJ2-5	-
CASSQVLRSSYEQYF	TGCGCCAGCAGCCAAGTATTAAGGAGCTCCTACGAGCAGTACTTC	TRBV4-1	15	once	TRBJ2-7	-
CASSCLRGYEDTF	TGTGCCAGCAGTTGCCTTCGCGGCTATGAGGACACCTTC	TRBV6-5	13	-	TRBJ1-2	-
CASEGHPAFNYGYTF	TGTGCCAGCGAGGGACATCCCGCATTTAACTATGGCTACACCTTC	TRBV7-2	15	-	TRBJ1-2	-